This T cell receptor (beta chain) was sequenced in a study of early stage breast cancer tumors. About the study: Seven or eight ER+/PR+/HER2- tumors were invasive ductal; four were invasive lobular.

The repertoire was sequenced with immunoSEQ multiplex PCR; TCRdb's copy has only in-frame clones and lacks some. Seen here are roughly 49,000 clones, 78% observed once, and the top ten hold around 3.6%. The CDR3 totals 15 residues. In germline, CDR1 is LGHNA, CDR2 YNFKEQ. With V trimmed by 0 bases and J by 2 bases, 1 base remained unmatched. This clone is a singleton in its sample. The antigen remains unidentified. Overall study results and limits: Tumors had about 2.5-fold higher T cell density and higher clonality than adjacent normal breast tissue. Comparing each tissue with blood distinguished tumor from normal in most of the 16 patients. Enriched TCRB sequences shared across patients were mostly commonly generated sequences.

This sequence was found in a person aged 40 to 49 with breast cancer. Sequencing was carried out using blood. The gene calls are TRBV4-2 and TRBJ2-7; 10 bases are a match to TRBD1. Here the CDR3 reads CASSQEGTGAYEQYF. The CDR3 DNA follows: TGTGCCAGCAGCCAAGAAGGGACAGGGGCCTACGAGCAGTACTTC.